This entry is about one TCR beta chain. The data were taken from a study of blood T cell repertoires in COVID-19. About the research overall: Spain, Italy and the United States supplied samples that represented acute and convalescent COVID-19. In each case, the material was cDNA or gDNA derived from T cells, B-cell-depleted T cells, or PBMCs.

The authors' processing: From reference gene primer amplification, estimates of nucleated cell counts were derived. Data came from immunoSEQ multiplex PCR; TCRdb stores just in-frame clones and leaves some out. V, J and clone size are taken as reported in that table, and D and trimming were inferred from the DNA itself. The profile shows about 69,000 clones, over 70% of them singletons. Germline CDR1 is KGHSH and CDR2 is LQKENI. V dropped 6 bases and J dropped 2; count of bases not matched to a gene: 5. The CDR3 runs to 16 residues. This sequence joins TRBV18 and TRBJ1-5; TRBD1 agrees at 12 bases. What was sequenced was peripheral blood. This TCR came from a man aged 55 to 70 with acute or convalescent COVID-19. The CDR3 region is CASSSGTGGRNQPQHF. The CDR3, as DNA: TGTGCCAGCTCGTCCGGGACAGGGGGCCGCAATCAGCCCCAGCATTTT.